This entry is about one T cell receptor (beta chain). These data are taken from a study of cytomegalovirus exposure and HLA in healthy donors. V shed 2 bases and J shed 7 bases, with 9 bases lying between them. Germline CDR1 GTSNPN, CDR2 SVGIG (reference sequence). CDR3 length: 13 amino acids. PCR employed 60 Vbeta and 13 Jbeta primers. TCRdb's copy holds only in-frame clones and misses some; the assay was immunoSEQ multiplex PCR. The profile covers some 180,000 clones, with roughly 87% appearing a single time and roughly 0.98% taken by the ten largest. The sample was PBMCs. The receptor was derived from a boy aged 2 to 10 in good health and CMV-seronegative. The V gene is TRBV30, the J gene TRBJ1-6; D not resolved. Written as DNA, the CDR3 is TGTGCCTGGAGTTTAAGCGAAAATTCACCCCTCCACTTT. Translating gives CAWSLSENSPLHF.